This entry is about one TCR beta chain. The antigen is not known. This entry is derived from a study of cytomegalovirus exposure and HLA in healthy donors. Study findings and constraints: Follow-up analysis later connected one missense variant in DCLRE1C with trimming of TCR beta V- and J-genes. In an earlier analysis, productive rearrangement rates for most beta V segments clustered near 87% or 30%. Reportedly, diagnosis of cytomegalovirus status by the classifier showed high specificity and sensitivity.

PCR involved 60 Vbeta and 13 Jbeta primers. Using immunoSEQ multiplex PCR, the repertoire was profiled, and TCRdb retains in-frame clones only, with some absent. The sample contains 140,000 to 150,000 clones, approximately 72% of which appear only once. The CDR3 extends over 17 amino acids. The V and J ends lost 5 bases and 4 bases respectively, with 24 bases between them. The V gene's germline CDR1 is SGHVS and CDR2 FQNEAQ. This rearrangement joins TRBV7-8 to TRBJ2-7; D is possibly TRBD2 (6 bases). Sequenced material: PBMCs. The receptor was isolated from a woman aged 55-70 years in good health and CMV-seronegative. The CDR3 loop is CASSPEIVRTKTYEQYF. The CDR3 DNA reads as TGTGCCAGCAGCCCCGAAATTGTGAGGACTAAGACATACGAGCAGTACTTC.